This is a list of T cell receptor beta chains from one sample in a study of T cells in localized non-small cell lung cancer. The protocol was immunoSEQ multiplex PCR, while the TCRdb copy is restricted to in-frame clones and leaves out a portion. Of tens of thousands of clones detected, roughly nine tenths appear once; the ten largest clones hold 22%. The sequencing used peripheral blood, collected before any cancer treatment. The receptors shown here come from a man between 40 and 69 years old with stage I squamous cell lung carcinoma. CDR3s include the opening cysteine and the closing phenylalanine or tryptophan. D genes are given only for firm matches. Clone size is not always given. Where it is, it says once, few, many or a class for expanded clones.

D gene	V gene	J gene	clone size	CDR3 length	CDR3 protein	CDR3 DNA
TRBD2	TRBV7-2	TRBJ2-7	-	15	CASSFPGLGYYEQYF	TGTGCCAGCAGCTTTCCGGGACTAGGCTATTACGAGCAGTACTTC
TRBD1	TRBV5-5	TRBJ2-7	-	15	CASSGDTGGWFEQYF	TGTGCCAGCAGCGGGGACACAGGGGGCTGGTTCGAGCAGTACTTC
TRBD2	TRBV7-3	TRBJ2-2	-	16	CASSSLAGEHTGELFF	TGTGCCAGCAGCTCTTTAGCGGGGGAGCACACCGGGGAGCTGTTTTTT
TRBD1	TRBV4-3	TRBJ2-4	few	15	CASSLRQGAGNIQYF	TGCGCCAGCAGCCTACGACAGGGGGCAGGAAACATTCAGTACTTC
-	TRBV11-2	TRBJ1-2	-	13	CASRSGGADGYTF	TGTGCCAGCAGGAGTGGGGGGGCTGATGGCTACACCTTC
-	TRBV28	TRBJ1-2	-	16	CASRTLGGAGDYGYTF	TGTGCCAGCAGAACTCTGGGGGGGGCCGGGGACTATGGCTACACCTTC
-	TRBV19	TRBJ1-2	-	16	CASTGPLRRDGDGYTF	TGTGCCAGTACCGGGCCATTACGCAGGGATGGGGATGGCTACACCTTC
-	TRBV18	TRBJ1-5	-	15	CASSPVPSGNQPQHF	TGTGCCAGCTCACCTGTCCCCTCGGGCAATCAGCCCCAGCATTTT
-	TRBV6-6	TRBJ2-7	-	16	CASSYSGAGPSYEQYF	TGTGCCAGCAGTTACTCTGGAGCGGGCCCCTCCTACGAGCAGTACTTC
-	TRBV5-6	TRBJ1-1	few	15	CASSLLGQPYTEAFF	TGTGCCAGCAGCTTGTTAGGACAGCCCTACACTGAAGCTTTCTTT
TRBD1	TRBV5-4	TRBJ2-7	few	15	CASSQGQGASYEQYF	TGTGCCAGCAGCCAGGGACAGGGGGCGTCCTACGAGCAGTACTTC
TRBD1	TRBV7-9	TRBJ2-3	once	14	CASSLDRGTDTQYF	TGTGCCAGCAGCTTAGACAGGGGAACAGATACGCAGTATTTT
-	TRBV28	TRBJ1-5	-	17	CASSLRPEAGPNQPQHF	TGTGCCAGCAGTCTACGCCCAGAAGCAGGTCCTAATCAGCCCCAGCATTTT
-	TRBV5-4	TRBJ2-6	-	16	CASSAPGAPGANVLTF	TGTGCCAGCAGCGCCCCGGGGGCGCCCGGGGCCAACGTCCTGACTTTC
TRBD1	TRBV10-1	TRBJ1-5	-	14	CASSGGTGNQPQHF	TGCGCCAGCAGTGGAGGGACAGGGAATCAGCCCCAGCATTTT
-	TRBV6-5	TRBJ2-1	-	13	CASSYSGDNEQFF	TGTGCCAGCAGTTACTCGGGGGACAATGAGCAGTTCTTC
TRBD2	TRBV29-1	TRBJ2-3	-	13	CSVGGVSTDTQYF	TGCAGCGTCGGGGGGGTTAGCACAGATACGCAGTATTTT
-	TRBV4-1	TRBJ1-3	-	15	CASSHSRAGGNTIYF	TGCGCCAGCAGCCATTCAAGGGCAGGGGGAAACACCATATATTTT
-	TRBV6-5	TRBJ2-7	-	14	CASSSRDQGYEQYF	TGTGCCAGCAGTAGCCGGGACCAGGGGTACGAGCAGTACTTC
TRBD2	TRBV4-1	TRBJ2-7	-	15	CASSQASGNLYEQYF	TGCGCCAGCAGCCAAGCTAGCGGGAATCTATACGAGCAGTACTTC
TRBD1	TRBV7-9	TRBJ2-1	-	12	CASSPQGYEQFF	TGTGCCAGCAGCCCACAGGGGTATGAGCAGTTCTTC
TRBD1	TRBV5-8	TRBJ1-2	-	18	CASSQSSGGTGGSYGYTF	TGTGCCAGCAGCCAAAGTAGCGGCGGGACAGGGGGAAGCTATGGCTACACCTTC